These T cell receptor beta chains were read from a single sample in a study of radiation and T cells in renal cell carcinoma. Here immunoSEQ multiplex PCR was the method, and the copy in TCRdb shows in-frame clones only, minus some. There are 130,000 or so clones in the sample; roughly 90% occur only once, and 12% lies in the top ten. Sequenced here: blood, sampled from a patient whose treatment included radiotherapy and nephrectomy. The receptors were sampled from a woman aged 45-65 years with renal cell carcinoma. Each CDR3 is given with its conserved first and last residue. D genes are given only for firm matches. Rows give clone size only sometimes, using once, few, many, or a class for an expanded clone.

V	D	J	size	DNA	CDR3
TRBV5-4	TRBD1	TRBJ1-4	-	TGTGCCAGCAGCCGGGACAGACTTAATGAAAAACTGTTTTTT	CASSRDRLNEKLFF
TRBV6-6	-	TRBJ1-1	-	TGTGCCAGCAGTTATATGAACACTGAAGCTTTCTTT	CASSYMNTEAFF
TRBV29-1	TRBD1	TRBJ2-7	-	TGCAGCGTTCTGTCCCGGGACAGGGGTCAGTACTTC	CSVLSRDRGQYF
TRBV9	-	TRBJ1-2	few	TGTGCCAGCAGCCCAGGACTCCGGGGAGGAGGCTACACCTTC	CASSPGLRGGGYTF
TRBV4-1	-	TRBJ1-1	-	TGCGCCAGCAGCCAGGGACGGGGGGGCATGAACACTGAAGCTTTCTTT	CASSQGRGGMNTEAFF
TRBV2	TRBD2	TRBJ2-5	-	TGTGCCAGCGGAGGGGGACTAGGGCAAGAGACCCAGTACTTC	CASGGGLGQETQYF
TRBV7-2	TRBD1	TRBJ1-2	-	TGTGCCAGCAGCTTAGAAGGAACAGGGGGCGACTATGGCTACACCTTC	CASSLEGTGGDYGYTF
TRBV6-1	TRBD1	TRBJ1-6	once	TGTGCCAGCAGCAACAGGGGGCTTAATTCACCCCTCCACTTT	CASSNRGLNSPLHF
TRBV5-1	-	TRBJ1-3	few	TGCGCCAGCAGCCCTGAGGGAAACACCATATATTTT	CASSPEGNTIYF
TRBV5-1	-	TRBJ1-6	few	TGCGCCAGCAGCTCCGGGACAACGGTAGAATCACCCCTCCACTTT	CASSSGTTVESPLHF
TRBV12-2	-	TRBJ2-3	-	TGTGCAAGTCGTTCCCTCGCGGCTAGCACAGATACGCAGTATTTT	CASRSLAASTDTQYF
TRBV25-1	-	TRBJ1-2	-	TGTGCCAGCAGTGATCACAGTTATGGCTACACCTTC	CASSDHSYGYTF
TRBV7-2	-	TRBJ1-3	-	TGTGCCAGCAGCCCGACCGGTGGGAGTGGAAACACCATATATTTT	CASSPTGGSGNTIYF
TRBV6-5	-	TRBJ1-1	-	TGTGCCAGCAGTTACACCGGACGAGGGAAGGGCGCTGAAGCTTTCTTT	CASSYTGRGKGAEAFF
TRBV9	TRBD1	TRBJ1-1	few	TGTGCCAGCAGCGCGCAGGGGGCAGGCACTGAAGCTTTCTTT	CASSAQGAGTEAFF
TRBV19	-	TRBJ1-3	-	TGTGCCAGTAGCCAGGGAACCGGAAACACCATATATTTT	CASSQGTGNTIYF
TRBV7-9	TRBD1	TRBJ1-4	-	TGTGCCAGCAGCTTGGAGGGGGCGTTAGGAACTAATGAAAAACTGTTTTTT	CASSLEGALGTNEKLFF
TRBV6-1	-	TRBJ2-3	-	TGTGCCAGCAGTGAACTCCCAGATACGCAGTATTTT	CASSELPDTQYF
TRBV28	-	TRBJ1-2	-	TGTGCCAGCAGTTTAGGGGTATTCGGCTACACCTTC	CASSLGVFGYTF
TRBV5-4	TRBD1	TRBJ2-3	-	TGTGCCAGCAGCTACTCCCAAGGACAGGGTGCAGATACGCAGTATTTT	CASSYSQGQGADTQYF
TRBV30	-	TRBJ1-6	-	TGTGCCTGGAGGGGAGGCAGCCTGTCTCCCGTGTATTCACCCCTCCACTTT	CAWRGGSLSPVYSPLHF
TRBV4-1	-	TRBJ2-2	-	TGCGCCAGCAGCCCAGGGATCCGGGGGAACACCGGGGAGCTGTTTTTT	CASSPGIRGNTGELFF
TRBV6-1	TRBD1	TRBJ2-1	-	TGTGCCAGCAGTGAAGTGGGGACAGGGTCCTTTCAAGAGCAGTTCTTC	CASSEVGTGSFQEQFF
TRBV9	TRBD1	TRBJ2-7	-	TGTGCCAGCAGCGTAGCCCCCCGGACAGGGTATTTGTACGAGCAGTACTTC	CASSVAPRTGYLYEQYF
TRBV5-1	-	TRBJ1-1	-	TGCGCCAGCAGCCCAACTGCCGGGACGGAAAACACTGAAGCTTTCTTT	CASSPTAGTENTEAFF
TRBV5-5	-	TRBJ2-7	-	TGTGCCAGCAGCTTGTTTCTCTCCTACGAGCAGTACTTC	CASSLFLSYEQYF
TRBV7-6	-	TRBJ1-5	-	TGTGCCAGCAGCTTAGGCCAGGGGTATCAGCCCCAGCATTTT	CASSLGQGYQPQHF
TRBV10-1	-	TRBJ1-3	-	TGCGCCAGCAGTCCGGAACTCGGAAACACCATATATTTT	CASSPELGNTIYF
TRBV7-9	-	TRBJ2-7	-	TGTGCCAGCAGCTTAGCCGGGGGCCCCTACGAGCAGTACTTC	CASSLAGGPYEQYF
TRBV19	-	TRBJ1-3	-	TGTGCCAGTAGTATAGAAGGGTACTCTGGAAACACCATATATTTT	CASSIEGYSGNTIYF
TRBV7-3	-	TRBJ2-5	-	TGTGCCAGCAGCTTACCCCTCGGAGGAAAAGAGACCCAGTACTTC	CASSLPLGGKETQYF
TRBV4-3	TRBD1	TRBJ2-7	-	TGCGCCAGCAGCCAAGTTAGACAGGGCTACGAGCAGTACTTC	CASSQVRQGYEQYF
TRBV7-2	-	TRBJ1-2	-	TGTGCCAGCAGCTTAGGGGCCCGTTCCTATGGCTACACCTTC	CASSLGARSYGYTF
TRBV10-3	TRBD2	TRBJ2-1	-	TGTGCCATCAGTGATAAACTAGCGGGCTTTTACTTCTTC	CAISDKLAGFYFF
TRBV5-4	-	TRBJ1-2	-	TGTGCCAGCAGCCCGAGACAGACCTATGGCTACACCTTC	CASSPRQTYGYTF
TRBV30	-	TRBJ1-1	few	TGTGCCTGGAGTGCGGACGCGAACACTGAAGCTTTCTTT	CAWSADANTEAFF
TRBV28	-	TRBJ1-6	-	TGTGCCAGCATCGCCTTCGCGGGGAGCGATTCACCCCTCCACTTT	CASIAFAGSDSPLHF
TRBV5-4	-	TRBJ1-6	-	TGTGCCAGCAGCCAGGACTCTATTCCGGCCCTCCACTTT	CASSQDSIPALHF
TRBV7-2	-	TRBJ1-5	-	TGTGCCAGCAGCTCCATCCAGACTACTAATCAGCCCCAGCATTTT	CASSSIQTTNQPQHF
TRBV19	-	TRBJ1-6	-	TGTGCCAGTAGTATAGAGAGGAGTTCACCCCTCCACTTT	CASSIERSSPLHF
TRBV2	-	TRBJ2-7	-	TGTGCCAGCAGTCCCTCCTCCTCCTACGAGCAGTACTTC	CASSPSSSYEQYF
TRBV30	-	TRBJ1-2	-	TGTGCCTGGAGGGGCGCCCCGAGCATAAGCTACACCTTC	CAWRGAPSISYTF
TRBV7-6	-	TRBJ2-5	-	TGTGCCAGCAATAATCAAGGGATGGAGACCCAGTACTTC	CASNNQGMETQYF
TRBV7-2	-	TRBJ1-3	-	TGTGCCAGCAGCTTAATCGGGGCGGGTGGAAACACCATATATTTT	CASSLIGAGGNTIYF
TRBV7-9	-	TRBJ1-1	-	TGTGCCAGCAGCTTAGCCGGGGAGAACACTGAAGCTTTCTTT	CASSLAGENTEAFF
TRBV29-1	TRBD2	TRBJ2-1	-	TGCAGCGTTGTTTCTGGGACTAGCGGGGGGGAGTATGAGCAGTTCTTC	CSVVSGTSGGEYEQFF
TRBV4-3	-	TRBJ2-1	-	TGCGCCAGCAGCCAAGAGAGGGACACAAATGAGCAGTTCTTC	CASSQERDTNEQFF
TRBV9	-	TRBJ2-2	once	TGTGCCACGGCCCGACAGGAGAGTAGCGGGGAGCTGTTTTTT	CATARQESSGELFF
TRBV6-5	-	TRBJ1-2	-	TGTGCCAGCAGTTACAGGGCCGGCCGGTCGTATGGCTACACCTTC	CASSYRAGRSYGYTF
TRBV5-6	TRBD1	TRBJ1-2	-	TGTGCCAGCAGCTTGGGACAGGGTATCTATGGCTACACCTTC	CASSLGQGIYGYTF
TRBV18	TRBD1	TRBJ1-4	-	TGTGCCAGCTCACCGGGACAGAAAAATGAAAAACTGTTTTTT	CASSPGQKNEKLFF
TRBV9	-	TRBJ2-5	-	TGTGCCAGCAGCTCCCGGACCGGAGAGACCCAGTACTTC	CASSSRTGETQYF
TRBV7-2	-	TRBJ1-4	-	TGTGCCAGCAGCTTGGACGGAACTGCAACTAATGAAAAACTGTTTTTT	CASSLDGTATNEKLFF